Listed below are T cell receptor beta chains from one sample, sequenced in a study of control samples from healthy donors and cancer patients. Here immunoSEQ multiplex PCR was the method, and the copy in TCRdb shows in-frame clones only, minus some. The sample holds around 180,000 clones; 85% to 95% are singletons and the top ten take 1.3%. Sequencing was done on a sample of blood. Receptors were obtained from a woman younger than 30 in good health. CDR3s include the opening cysteine and the closing phenylalanine or tryptophan. A D gene is named only where the DNA matches it firmly. Not all rows give a size; the values are once, few, many and, for expanded clones, a class.

D gene: .
clone size: .
J gene: TRBJ2-5
V gene: TRBV11-3
CDR3 DNA: TGTGCCAGCAGCTCCCCCGAGGGGCGCGACCAAGAGACCCAGTACTTC
CDR3 protein: CASSSPEGRDQETQYF

D gene: .
clone size: once
J gene: TRBJ2-7
V gene: TRBV20-1
CDR3 DNA: TGCAGTGAAGACCCAAACTACGAGCAGTACTTC
CDR3 protein: CSEDPNYEQYF

D gene: TRBD1
clone size: .
J gene: TRBJ1-5
V gene: TRBV28
CDR3 DNA: TGTGCCAGCAGTCTACAGGGGGGCAATCAGCCCCAGCATTTT
CDR3 protein: CASSLQGGNQPQHF

D gene: .
clone size: .
J gene: TRBJ2-3
V gene: TRBV20-1
CDR3 DNA: TGCAGTGCTAGTAACAGGGTATCTCCGGATACGCAGTATTTT
CDR3 protein: CSASNRVSPDTQYF

D gene: .
clone size: .
J gene: TRBJ2-1
V gene: TRBV24-1
CDR3 DNA: TGTGCCACCAGGACCCTTAGTCAGGGGCTGAATGAGCAGTTCTTC
CDR3 protein: CATRTLSQGLNEQFF

D gene: .
clone size: .
J gene: TRBJ2-1
V gene: TRBV5-4
CDR3 DNA: TGTGCCAGCAGCTTGGAAGTGGGGGGATTCTACAATGAGCAGTTCTTC
CDR3 protein: CASSLEVGGFYNEQFF

D gene: .
clone size: .
J gene: TRBJ1-5
V gene: TRBV19
CDR3 DNA: TGTGCCAGTAGTATTAAGAGCGTCGGCAGCCTTAGCTCGGGGTACAATCAGCCCCAGCATTTT
CDR3 protein: CASSIKSVGSLSSGYNQPQHF

D gene: .
clone size: .
J gene: TRBJ1-5
V gene: TRBV6-6
CDR3 DNA: TGTGCCAGCAGTTTCCTCCCAGGGGTAGGGCAGCCCCAGCATTTT
CDR3 protein: CASSFLPGVGQPQHF

D gene: TRBD1
clone size: .
J gene: TRBJ2-1
V gene: TRBV4-1
CDR3 DNA: TGCGCCAGCAGCCAAGATGTCGGGACAGGTTGGTTCGATGAGCAGTTCTTC
CDR3 protein: CASSQDVGTGWFDEQFF

D gene: .
clone size: .
J gene: TRBJ2-7
V gene: TRBV14
CDR3 DNA: TGTGCCAGCAGCCCCGGGGGCTACGAGCAGTACTTC
CDR3 protein: CASSPGGYEQYF

D gene: TRBD1
clone size: .
J gene: TRBJ2-6
V gene: TRBV9
CDR3 DNA: TGTGCCAGCAGCGGTACTGGACAGGCGAACGTCCTGACTTTC
CDR3 protein: CASSGTGQANVLTF

D gene: .
clone size: .
J gene: TRBJ2-2
V gene: TRBV7-9
CDR3 DNA: TGTGCCAGCAGCTTATTCGGGGCTAACGGGGAGCTGTTTTTT
CDR3 protein: CASSLFGANGELFF

D gene: TRBD1
clone size: .
J gene: TRBJ2-5
V gene: TRBV9
CDR3 DNA: TGTGCCAGCAGCGCCCGTGTGGCAGGGGGCGCGGAGACCCAGTACTTC
CDR3 protein: CASSARVAGGAETQYF

D gene: .
clone size: .
J gene: TRBJ1-1
V gene: TRBV19
CDR3 DNA: TGTGCCAGTAGTCCTATCGGGCTAGGAGGGACTGAAGCTTTCTTT
CDR3 protein: CASSPIGLGGTEAFF

D gene: TRBD1
clone size: once
J gene: TRBJ2-1
V gene: TRBV6-5
CDR3 DNA: TGTGCCAGCAGTCCTCGGGACAGGGATAACAATGAGCAGTTCTTC
CDR3 protein: CASSPRDRDNNEQFF

D gene: .
clone size: .
J gene: TRBJ1-5
V gene: TRBV19
CDR3 DNA: TGTGCCAGTAAGGGGTTTAGGGAAAGGGCCAATCAGCCCCAGCATTTT
CDR3 protein: CASKGFRERANQPQHF

D gene: TRBD1
clone size: once
J gene: TRBJ1-2
V gene: TRBV5-1
CDR3 DNA: TGCGCCAGCAGCTTGTCAAGGACAGGGGTTGGCTACACCTTC
CDR3 protein: CASSLSRTGVGYTF

D gene: .
clone size: .
J gene: TRBJ2-2
V gene: TRBV5-1
CDR3 DNA: TGCGCCAGCAGCTTGGGAGGGGGTGTCACCGGGGAGCTGTTTTTT
CDR3 protein: CASSLGGGVTGELFF

D gene: .
clone size: once
J gene: TRBJ2-3
V gene: TRBV9
CDR3 DNA: TGTGCCAGCAGCTACACAGATACGCAGTATTTT
CDR3 protein: CASSYTDTQYF

D gene: .
clone size: .
J gene: TRBJ1-2
V gene: TRBV9
CDR3 DNA: TGTGCCAGCAGCGTAGACGGCCCTAACTATGGCTACACCTTC
CDR3 protein: CASSVDGPNYGYTF

D gene: .
clone size: once
J gene: TRBJ1-2
V gene: TRBV12-3/TRBV12-4
CDR3 DNA: TGTGCCAGCAGGCCGTATCCTGGCTACACCTTC
CDR3 protein: CASRPYPGYTF

D gene: .
clone size: .
J gene: TRBJ1-5
V gene: TRBV6-6
CDR3 DNA: TGTGCCAGCAGCATTAATAGCAATCAGCCCCAGCATTTT
CDR3 protein: CASSINSNQPQHF

D gene: TRBD1
clone size: .
J gene: TRBJ1-2
V gene: TRBV5-5
CDR3 DNA: TGTGCCAGCAGCTTGGCCAGGGACAGGGCGGTACTCTATGGCTACACCTTC
CDR3 protein: CASSLARDRAVLYGYTF

D gene: .
clone size: .
J gene: TRBJ1-1
V gene: TRBV7-2
CDR3 DNA: TGTGCCAGCAGCTTAGATCACGGGTTGGAAGCTTTCTTT
CDR3 protein: CASSLDHGLEAFF

D gene: .
clone size: .
J gene: TRBJ1-5
V gene: TRBV6-2/TRBV6-3
CDR3 DNA: TGTGCCAGCAGTTACTCGAATAGTCTTTTTCAGCCCCAGCATTTT
CDR3 protein: CASSYSNSLFQPQHF

D gene: .
clone size: .
J gene: TRBJ1-2
V gene: TRBV24-1
CDR3 DNA: TGTGCCACCAGTGATCCGCCGGGGGATCCTGGCTACACCTTC
CDR3 protein: CATSDPPGDPGYTF

D gene: .
clone size: .
J gene: TRBJ1-3
V gene: TRBV3-1/TRBV3-2
CDR3 DNA: TGTGCCAGCAGCCAAATGGGACACACCATATATTTT
CDR3 protein: CASSQMGHTIYF

D gene: .
clone size: .
J gene: TRBJ1-5
V gene: TRBV2
CDR3 DNA: TGTGCCAGCAATAGACAGGAGCATCAGCCCCAGCATTTT
CDR3 protein: CASNRQEHQPQHF

D gene: .
clone size: .
J gene: TRBJ1-6
V gene: TRBV5-1
CDR3 DNA: TGCGCCAGCAGCATGGGGAGGGGGAATTCACCCCTCCACTTT
CDR3 protein: CASSMGRGNSPLHF

D gene: .
clone size: .
J gene: TRBJ1-2
V gene: TRBV7-2
CDR3 DNA: TGTGCCAGCAGCTTATGGGGGGCCTATGGCTACACCTTC
CDR3 protein: CASSLWGAYGYTF

D gene: TRBD1
clone size: .
J gene: TRBJ2-1
V gene: TRBV28
CDR3 DNA: TGTGCCAGCAGCACATCCGGGACAGGGGGCGCGAATGAGCAGTTCTTC
CDR3 protein: CASSTSGTGGANEQFF

D gene: TRBD1
clone size: .
J gene: TRBJ1-2
V gene: TRBV2
CDR3 DNA: TGTGCCAGCAGAAACAGGGGAGGCGACTATGGCTACACCTTC
CDR3 protein: CASRNRGGDYGYTF

D gene: .
clone size: .
J gene: TRBJ1-1
V gene: TRBV10-3
CDR3 DNA: TGTGCCATCAGTGAGTCGTTAAGGGTTATGAACACTGAAGCTTTCTTT
CDR3 protein: CAISESLRVMNTEAFF